What follows are 10 T cell receptor beta chains derived from one specimen sequenced in a study of CD8+ T cells in alopecia areata. RNA, once extracted, was reverse transcribed into cDNA for use as the sequencing template. Measured with immunoSEQ multiplex PCR; TCRdb has only the in-frame clones, and not every one. The sample has about 190,000 clones; 60% to 70% are singletons. The sample's treatment: oral pan-JAK inhibitor, 5-10 mg twice daily. The material sequenced was CD4+ T cells sorted from blood, taken at week 4, from a patient treated with tofacitinib. The receptors were sampled from a human donor with alopecia areata.

There are a few counts of this clone. This sequence joins TRBV19 and TRBJ1-5; D gene uncertain. From germline, CDR1 is LNHDA and CDR2 SQIVND (reference sequence). CDR3 length: 14 amino acids. V was cut by 4 bases and J by 0 bases, with 7 bases left in between. The CDR3 nucleotides read TGTGCCAGTAGTAGGCTTAATAGCAATCAGCCCCAGCATTTT. Its protein is CASSRLNSNQPQHF. The full variable domain, with the rest looked up from reference TRBV19 and TRBJ1-5, is DGGITQSPKYLFRKEGQNVTLSCEQNLNHDAMYWYRQDPGQGLRLIYYSQIVNDFQKGDIAEGYSVSREKKESFPLTVTSAQKNPTAFYLCASSRLNSNQPQHFGDGTRLSIL.

This clone was counted between two and nine times. The rearrangement links TRBV10-3 to TRBJ2-3, with 10 positions matching TRBD1. Germline assignment: CDR1 ENHRY and CDR2 SYGVKD. The trim removed 6 bases at V and 5 bases at J, leaving 5 bases unmatched. This CDR3 is 14 amino acids long. The CDR3 DNA reads TGTGCCATCAGCGACAGGGGGCACGAAGATACGCAGTATTTT. The encoded protein is CAISDRGHEDTQYF.

The chain carries TRBV6-5 and TRBJ1-1; D gene unclear. V was shortened by 4 bases and J by 6 bases, with 12 bases between the two germline ends. Germline CDR1 is MNHEY and CDR2 is SVGAGI. The CDR3 covers 13 residues. For the CDR3, the DNA is TGTGCCAGCAGTTGGGCATCAGTTGCTGAAGCTTTCTTT. Protein: CASSWASVAEAFF.

This clone was recorded a few times. The chain uses TRBV6-6 and TRBJ2-1; no firm D call. The CDR3 is 11 amino acids. V lost 8 bases, J lost 7 bases, and 9 bases lay in between. Germline assignment: CDR1 MNHNY and CDR2 SVGAGI (reference sequence). The CDR3: CASGKANEQFF. The DNA of the CDR3 is TGTGCCAGCGGGAAGGCGAATGAGCAGTTCTTC.

This sequence joins TRBV5-1 and TRBJ2-3; no clear D gene. Germline CDR1 and CDR2: SGHRS and YFSETQ. V lost 0 bases to trimming and J lost 5 bases, with 7 bases between them. This CDR3 has 13 amino acids. In nucleotides, the CDR3 is TGCGCCAGCAGCTTGGCCGGCAGAGATACGCAGTATTTT. Protein: CASSLAGRDTQYF.

This chain joins TRBV11-2 and TRBJ2-1, with 14 bases identical to TRBD2. CDR1 and CDR2 from the germline V gene are SGHAT and FQNNGV. There are 16 residues in the CDR3. Losses at the gene ends were 4 bases for V and 4 bases for J; bases not matched to a gene: 3. The DNA for the CDR3 is TGTGCCAGCAGCTCCCGGACTAGCGGGGGGTACAATGAGCAGTTCTTC. This gives the protein CASSSRTSGGYNEQFF.

In this sample, this clone turned up a few times. V is TRBV7-2 and J is TRBJ2-5; 9 bases map to TRBD2. With V trimmed by 2 bases and J by 1 base, 5 bases remained unmatched. The CDR3 loop spans 16 amino acids. Germline V gene data show CDR1 as SGHTA and CDR2 as FQGNSA. The chain's CDR3 is CASSLLAGSFQETQYF. The CDR3, as DNA: TGTGCCAGCAGCTTACTAGCGGGATCCTTCCAAGAGACCCAGTACTTC.

V and J are TRBV29-1 and TRBJ2-1; TRBD2 matches at 15 bases. Looked up from germline, CDR1 is SQVTM and CDR2 is ANQGSEA. V trimming: 4 bases; J trimming: 10 bases; junction bases outside the gene matches: 2. This CDR3 is built from 13 residues. The CDR3 nucleotides read TGCAGCGTTGTTGGGACTAGCGGGAGGGAGCAGTTCTTC. It codes for CSVVGTSGREQFF.

This clone turned up a few times. This rearrangement joins TRBV7-2 to TRBJ2-2; 8 positions agree with TRBD2. J lost 4 bases, V lost 5 bases, and 6 bases had no gene match. Germline V gives CDR1 SGHTA, CDR2 FQGNSA. The CDR3 is made up of 15 amino acids. This CDR3 reads CASSPPGGGTGELFF. DNA for the CDR3: TGTGCCAGCAGCCCCCCCGGGGGGGGCACCGGGGAGCTGTTTTTT.

This clone has just a few counts. The rearrangement joins TRBV15 to TRBJ2-7; 14 bases map to TRBD2. The CDR3 runs to 12 residues. V shed 9 bases and J 9 bases; nucleotides not matched to a gene: 4. Germline V gives CDR1 LNHNV, CDR2 YYDKDF (reference sequence). In nucleotides, the CDR3 is TGTGCCACGGGACTAGCGGGAGTAGGGCAGTACTTC. It is translated as CATGLAGVGQYF.